These T cell receptor beta chains were read from a single sample in a study of T cells in Graves' hyperthyroidism and ophthalmopathy. TCRdb re-analysed the multiplex PCR reads in MiXCR, keeping a single row per CDR3 protein. The sample has under 750,000 distinct CDR3 sequences, about 19% seen once; the top ten hold 16%. The sequencing sample was made of blood. These TCRs come from a woman between 50 and 59 years old with Graves' hyperthyroidism that later progressed to Graves' ophthalmopathy. The CDR3 runs from the conserved cysteine through the conserved F or W. A D gene is named only where the DNA matches it firmly. Only part of the rows carry a size: once, few, many, or a class if the clone is expanded.

>-|TRBJ2-3|TRBV5-1|TRBD2|14
TGCGCCACCCGCGGGGGGGCCAGCACAGATACGCAGTATTTT
CATRGGASTDTQYF
>-|TRBJ1-1|TRBV6-2/TRBV6-3|TRBD1|14
TGTGCCACGACGGGACAGGGCCATCGCACTGAAGCTTCCTTT
CATTGQGHRTEASF
>many|TRBJ2-1|TRBV11-2|TRBD2|15
TGTGCCAGCAGCTCGACGGGACTAGACAACAATGAGCAGTTCTTC
CASSSTGLDNNEQFF
>few|TRBJ1-1|TRBV6-1|-|15
TGTGCCAGCACCCACTCGGCGGGGATGAACACTGAAGCTTTCTTT
CASTHSAGMNTEAFF
>many|TRBJ1-1|TRBV5-1|TRBD1|17
TGCGCCAGCAGCCCGCGGGGGACAGGGGGCCTGGACACTGAAGCTTTCTTT
CASSPRGTGGLDTEAFF
>once|TRBJ1-5|TRBV10-3|-|14
TGTGCCACCTCGGGCGGGAATAGCGATCAGCCCCAGCATTTT
CATSGGNSDQPQHF
>few|TRBJ1-1|TRBV12-3/TRBV12-4|-|14
TGTGCCAGCACCGATCTCCCGGGGGTCGGTGAAGCTTTCTTT
CASTDLPGVGEAFF
>many|TRBJ1-2|TRBV5-1|-|14
TGCGCCAGCAGCTTAGGTATGGAAGGGAATGGCTACACCTTC
CASSLGMEGNGYTF
>few|TRBJ1-1|TRBV6-5|-|14
TGTGCCAGCAGTTACAAGGGGCCGGACACTGAAGCTTTCTTT
CASSYKGPDTEAFF
>-|TRBJ2-5|TRBV6-1|TRBD2|15
TGTGCCAGCAAGCAGACTAGCGGGGGCGTTGAGACCCAGTACTTC
CASKQTSGGVETQYF
>many|TRBJ2-1|TRBV6-2/TRBV6-3|-|15
TGTGCCAGCAGCGTAGGCTCTCCTACCTACAATGAGCAGTTCTTC
CASSVGSPTYNEQFF
>-|TRBJ2-7|TRBV2|TRBD2|16
TGTGCCAGCAGTGAAGCGCGAGCGGGAGGGCTGTACGAGCAGTACTTC
CASSEARAGGLYEQYF
>few|TRBJ1-3|TRBV12-3/TRBV12-4|-|13
TGTGCCAGCAGTATTAGCTCTGGAAACACCATATATTTT
CASSISSGNTIYF
>many|TRBJ2-1|TRBV5-1|-|17
TGCGCCAGCAGCTTGGTGTCCCGGAGGAGCTCCTACAATGAGCAGTTCTTC
CASSLVSRRSSYNEQFF
>many|TRBJ2-7|TRBV2|-|12
TGTGCCAGCAGTGATAGGTCCGACGAGCAGTACTTC
CASSDRSDEQYF
>many|TRBJ2-3|TRBV11-3|TRBD2|15
TGTGCCAGCAGCCGAGGACTAGGGGGCACAGATACGCAGTATTTT
CASSRGLGGTDTQYF
>-|TRBJ1-6|TRBV5-1|-|16
TGCGCCAGCAGCTTGGGGTTCCAGGGTCGTAATTCACCCCTCCACTTT
CASSLGFQGRNSPLHF